This TCR beta chain was documented in a study of graft-versus-host responses after intestinal transplantation. Findings and caveats of the study: Present in recipient marrow, GvH clones included some that appeared first in ileum or blood. Maximum circulating GvH clone levels tracked with early post-transplant HvG decreases.

Within the sample, this clone is medium-sized. Assay used: immunoSEQ multiplex PCR; TCRdb lists only in-frame clones, some missing. The sample shows about 21,000 clones, around 43% of them seen only once. Irradiated stimulators labeled with violet dye, around 200,000 in number, were plated with around 200,000 CFSE-labeled responders. CD4 and CD8 responders that proliferated in the reaction were FACS-sorted. Trimming took 4 bases from V and 6 from J, leaving 11 bases between them. Germline lookup yields CDR1 MRHNA and CDR2 SNTAGT. The CDR3 extends over 13 amino acids. The chain is built from TRBV6-4 and TRBJ2-3; D may match TRBD1 or TRBD2 (6 bases each). The sample here was alloreactive CD8+ T cells from a mixed lymphocyte reaction culture, taken before intestinal transplant. Subset reported: CFSE-low proliferating T cells sorted from roughly six-day pre-transplant mixed lymphocyte reaction (GvH or HvG direction). The clonotype was recovered from a human patient who received an intestinal transplant. This CDR3 reads CASSVLGGDTQYF. In DNA form, the CDR3 reads TGTGCCAGCAGTGTCCTAGGGGGGGATACGCAGTATTTT.